These 32 T cell receptor beta chains were all obtained from the same sample, sequenced in a study of blood T cell repertoires in COVID-19. Using immunoSEQ multiplex PCR, the repertoire was profiled, and TCRdb retains in-frame clones only, with some absent. The sample shows around 140,000 clones, over 80% of them seen only once. The material sequenced was PBMCs or T cells enriched from blood (not recorded which). These receptors were obtained from a man aged 55-75 years who had recovered from COVID-19.

The gene calls are TRBV28 and TRBJ1-1; 9 nucleotides line up with TRBD1. CDR1 and CDR2 (germline): MDHEN, SYDVKM. Trimming took 11 bases from V and 2 from J; bases not matched to a gene: 9. This CDR3 has 14 residues. The CDR3 region has the DNA TGTGCCGGAAAAATGACAGGGGGTAACACTGAAGCTTTCTTT. Translation gives CAGKMTGGNTEAFF.

This chain joins TRBV5-1 and TRBJ1-4; 11 nucleotides align to TRBD1. Per the germline V gene, CDR1 is SGHRS and CDR2 is YFSETQ. This CDR3 is 16 amino acids long. J was trimmed by 7 bases and V by 5 bases; bases with no gene match: 10. CDR3 DNA sequence: TGCGCCAGCAGATGGACAGGGGGCGGGTTGACTGAAAAACTGTTTTTT. It specifies CASRWTGGGLTEKLFF.

This sequence joins TRBV18 and TRBJ2-7; weak D call: TRBD1 (7 bases). V was pared by 3 bases and J by 5 bases, with 20 bases between. CDR1 KGHSH and CDR2 LQKENI come from the germline V gene. This CDR3 contains 16 residues. CDR3 sequence: CASSPAWGRGDHEQYF. CDR3 nucleotide sequence: TGTGCCAGCTCACCCGCCTGGGGCAGGGGGGACCACGAGCAGTACTTC.

The CDR3 protein is CASSVGRGSYEQYF. CDR3 coding DNA: TGTGCCAGCAGCGTTGGCAGGGGCTCCTACGAGCAGTACTTC. The chain uses TRBV9 and TRBJ2-7, with D possibly TRBD1 on 6 matching bases. CDR3 size: 14 residues. Trimming left V 2 bases short and J 0 bases short, with 9 bases between. From germline, CDR1 is SGDLS and CDR2 YYNGEE.

This clone appeared once. The CDR3 spells CASSIQGLPYNEQFF. In DNA form, the CDR3 reads TGTGCCAGTAGTATTCAGGGGCTTCCCTACAATGAGCAGTTCTTC. The chain uses TRBV19 and TRBJ2-1, with D possibly TRBD1 on 6 matching bases. Between the trimmed V and J ends, which lost 3 bases and 2 bases, there was a span of 11 bases. This CDR3 is built from 15 residues. The germline V gene encodes CDR1 LNHDA and CDR2 SQIVND (reference sequence).

This clone was recorded only once. This rearrangement joins TRBV7-9 to TRBJ2-4; D may be TRBD2 (5 bases). Trimming pared 5 bases from V and 8 bases from J, leaving 13 bases between. Looked up from germline, CDR1 is SEHNR and CDR2 is FQNEAQ (reference sequence). The CDR3 spans 13 residues. The DNA for the CDR3 is TGTGCCAGCAGCCCCCCCCTGAGGGACATTCAGTACTTC. Translation: CASSPPLRDIQYF.

The sample holds one count of this clone. The chain recombines TRBV5-6 with TRBJ2-7, with 9 bases fitting TRBD1. CDR1 is SGHDT, CDR2 YYEEEE, per germline. The CDR3 has 14 residues. With 4 bases clipped from V and 0 bases from J, the junction kept 2 bases outside the gene matches. The CDR3 here is CASSQDRGSYEQYF. In nucleotides, the CDR3 is TGTGCCAGCAGCCAGGACAGGGGCTCCTACGAGCAGTACTTC.

The chain combines TRBV28 with TRBJ1-5, with 7 bases lining up with TRBD1. The CDR3 loop spans 15 amino acids. V gave up 4 bases and J gave up 6 bases; unmatched junction bases: 9. From germline, CDR1 is MDHEN and CDR2 SYDVKM. CDR3 nucleotide sequence: TGTGCCAGCAGTTCTCCCACTAGGGGGCCTCAGCCCCAGCATTTT. The encoded protein is CASSSPTRGPQPQHF. The entire variable domain, with the rest obtained from reference TRBV28 and TRBJ1-5, is as follows: DVKVTQSSRYLVKRTGEKVFLECVQDMDHENMFWYRQDPGLGLRLIYFSYDVKMKEKGDIPEGYSVSREKKERFSLILESASTNQTSMYLCASSSPTRGPQPQHFGDGTRLSIL.

The genes are TRBV19 and TRBJ1-5; D remains unclear. Trimming stripped 6 bases from V and 6 bases from J, with 12 bases between. Germline-derived CDR1 and CDR2 are LNHDA and SQIVND (reference sequence). The CDR3 has 13 residues. The CDR3, as DNA: TGTGCCAGTAGCTCGGGGAGAGTTCAGCCCCAGCATTTT. It encodes CASSSGRVQPQHF.

The chain is built from TRBV27 and TRBJ1-2, with TRBD1 matching 9 bases. In germline, CDR1 is MNHEY, CDR2 SMNVEV (reference sequence). With 6 bases clipped from V and 4 bases from J, the junction kept 9 bases outside the gene matches. The CDR3 sequence is 15 residues long. The CDR3 DNA reads as TGTGCCAGCAGCCCGGACAGGGGACGCCCCTATGGCTACACCTTC. As protein: CASSPDRGRPYGYTF.

The chain combines TRBV5-6 with TRBJ1-4, with 8 bases matching TRBD1. The junction had 1 base not matched to a gene; V was cut back by 2 bases and J by 10 bases. CDR1 SGHDT and CDR2 YYEEEE come from the germline V gene. The CDR3 loop spans 12 amino acids. Here the CDR3 reads CASSFGTGKLFF. The CDR3 DNA is TGTGCCAGCAGCTTCGGGACAGGAAAACTGTTTTTT.

The genes are TRBV7-8 and TRBJ1-4; no reliable D call. Germline assignment: CDR1 SGHVS and CDR2 FQNEAQ. The CDR3 loop spans 13 amino acids. V shed 5 bases and J shed 7 bases, with 11 bases lying between them. In DNA, the CDR3 is TGTGCCAGCAGCCGGAGGAGTACTGAAAAACTGTTTTTT. Protein product: CASSRRSTEKLFF.

J is TRBJ2-4 and V is TRBV9; 14 nucleotides agree with TRBD2. J was trimmed by 1 base and V by 4 bases; bases with no gene match: 7. CDR3 length: 18 residues. The germline gives CDR1 SGDLS, CDR2 YYNGEE. CDR3 residues: CASSHGTSGSEAKNIQYF. DNA of the CDR3: TGTGCCAGCAGCCACGGGACTAGCGGGAGTGAGGCCAAAAACATTCAGTACTTC.

The chain is built from TRBV28 and TRBJ1-6; the D gene is possibly TRBD1 (5 bases). V was shortened by 6 bases and J by 13 bases, with 10 bases between the two germline ends. The germline gives CDR1 MDHEN, CDR2 SYDVKM. The CDR3 has 11 residues. CDR3 protein: CASRTASPLHF. The CDR3, as DNA: TGTGCCAGCAGGACAGCCAGCCCCCTCCACTTT.

This chain uses TRBV19 with TRBJ2-1; TRBD2 aligns across 8 bases. This CDR3 region has 15 residues. Germline CDR1 LNHDA, CDR2 SQIVND (reference sequence). The V segment lost 5 bases and the J segment 4 bases; nucleotides outside the gene matches: 7. This CDR3 reads CASSVLAGTYNEQFF. In DNA, the CDR3 is TGTGCCAGTAGTGTTCTAGCGGGCACATACAATGAGCAGTTCTTC.

The count of this clone is one. The CDR3 DNA reads TGCGCCAGCAGCCAAATTGGACAGGGGAACACTGAAGCTTTCTTT. Its protein product is CASSQIGQGNTEAFF. The chain is built from TRBV4-1 and TRBJ1-1; 8 nucleotides align to TRBD1. Trimming cost V 2 bases and J 1 base; bases outside gene matches: 3. The V gene's germline CDR1 is MGHRA and CDR2 YSYEKL. The CDR3 extends over 15 amino acids.

The sample holds one count of this clone. The chain employs TRBV19 and TRBJ1-5; D gene unclear. The V gene lost 2 bases and the J gene lost 4 bases, with 9 bases spanning the gap. CDR1 and CDR2 from the germline V gene are LNHDA and SQIVND (reference sequence). The CDR3 contains 14 residues. The CDR3 spells CASSIRQDNQPQHF. In nucleotides, the CDR3 is TGTGCCAGTAGTATAAGGCAGGATAATCAGCCCCAGCATTTT.

This clone is a singleton in its sample. Within the sample, other DNA sequences also encode this same CDR3. The rearrangement uses TRBV5-4 and TRBJ2-2; 7 bases are shared with TRBD1. The CDR3 is made up of 15 amino acids. CDR1 and CDR2 (germline): SGHNT, YYREEE (reference sequence). V lost 4 bases, J lost 1 base, and 4 bases stayed unmatched. In DNA form, the CDR3 reads TGTGCCAGCAGCGGCAGACAGGGGAACACCGGGGAGCTGTTTTTT. This translates into CASSGRQGNTGELFF.

V gene TRBV7-2 combines with J gene TRBJ2-1; weak D call: TRBD1 (6 bases). Trimming removed 6 bases at V and 8 bases at J, with 11 bases between. The CDR3 has 12 residues. Germline values: CDR1 SGHTA, CDR2 FQGNSA. In nucleotides, the CDR3 is TGTGCCAGCAGACCCCAGGGGCATGAGCAGTTCTTC. Amino acids: CASRPQGHEQFF. The entire variable domain, with the rest obtained from reference TRBV7-2 and TRBJ2-1, is as follows: GAGVSQSPSNKVTEKGKDVELRCDPISGHTALYWYRQSLGQGLEFLIYFQGNSAPDKSGLPSDRFSAERTGGSVSTLTIQRTQQEDSAVYLCASRPQGHEQFFGPGTRLTVL.

J is TRBJ1-6 and V is TRBV18; D gene unclear. V gave up 4 bases and J gave up 6 bases, with 16 bases separating them. The CDR3 contains 16 residues. Germline CDR1 reads KGHSH; CDR2 reads LQKENI. CDR3 in amino acids: CASSQTAPPRNSPLHF. CDR3 DNA: TGTGCCAGCTCACAAACCGCACCCCCGCGTAATTCACCCCTCCACTTT.

This chain connects TRBV10-3 to TRBJ2-3, with TRBD1 matching 8 bases. The germline gives CDR1 ENHRY, CDR2 SYGVKD. J lost 2 bases, V lost 8 bases, and 6 bases had no gene match. This CDR3 is built from 14 residues. The CDR3 here is CAIGQGKNTDTQYF. The CDR3 coding sequence is TGTGCCATCGGACAGGGAAAAAACACAGATACGCAGTATTTT.

The rearrangement links TRBV18 to TRBJ2-5; a possible D gene is TRBD2 (7 bases). Between the trimmed V and J ends, which lost 6 bases and 2 bases, there was a span of 16 bases. Germline V CDR1 and CDR2: KGHSH, LQKENI. The CDR3 covers 15 residues. CDR3: CASSQGGGRQETQYF. The CDR3 DNA reads TGTGCCAGCTCCCAAGGGGGGGGACGGCAAGAGACCCAGTACTTC.

This chain links TRBV6-4 with TRBJ2-2, with unresolved D. CDR1 MRHNA and CDR2 SNTAGT come from the germline V gene. V dropped 6 bases and J dropped 7 bases, with 12 bases sitting between them. The CDR3 covers 13 residues. The CDR3 reads CASSRLPGGELFF. The CDR3 DNA is TGTGCCAGCAGCCGCCTTCCAGGCGGGGAGCTGTTTTTT.

The V call is TRBV5-5, the J call TRBJ2-1; D gene uncertain. The CDR3 covers 14 residues. Per the germline V gene, CDR1 is SGHKS and CDR2 is YYEKEE (reference sequence). The V end was cut by 0 bases, the J end by 4 bases, with 8 bases between. The CDR3 DNA is TGTGCCAGCAGCTTGGTTGTCGGGTACAATGAGCAGTTCTTC. As protein: CASSLVVGYNEQFF.

The sample holds one count of this clone. The rearrangement links TRBV12-3 or TRBV12-4 to TRBJ1-2, with D possibly matching TRBD1 (5 bases). The V end lost 8 bases, the J end lost 3 bases, and 7 bases lay between the germline ends. The CDR3 is made up of 11 amino acids. The CDR3 bases are TGTGCCAGCGGGGGGGACTATGGCTACACCTTC. Residues: CASGGDYGYTF.

V is TRBV5-1 and J is TRBJ2-2; D is possibly TRBD1 (6 bases). The CDR3 is 18 residues long. Germline CDR1 reads SGHRS; CDR2 reads YFSETQ. The V end lost 4 bases, the J end lost 6 bases, and 25 bases lay between the germline ends. The CDR3 sequence is CASSRGSGTFNNAGELFF. The CDR3 nucleotides are TGCGCCAGCAGCCGAGGGTCTGGGACATTTAATAACGCCGGGGAGCTGTTTTTT.

The rearrangement uses TRBV5-1 and TRBJ2-1; TRBD2 agrees at 12 bases. V dropped 0 bases and J dropped 8; count of bases not matched to a gene: 6. The CDR3 totals 16 residues. Germline V gene lookup returns CDR1 SGHRS and CDR2 YFSETQ. CDR3 in DNA: TGCGCCAGCAGCTTGGGTCGGAGACTAGCGGGGGATGAGCAGTTCTTC. It codes for CASSLGRRLAGDEQFF.

The chain employs TRBV24-1 and TRBJ1-4; D is possibly TRBD1 (5 bases). The CDR3 covers 12 residues. Germline V gene lookup returns CDR1 KGHDR and CDR2 SFDVKD. The V end lost 6 bases, the J end lost 8 bases, and 9 bases lay between the germline ends. The CDR3 region is CATSRGGEKLFF. The CDR3 DNA reads as TGTGCCACCAGTAGGGGTGGGGAAAAACTGTTTTTT.

The chain is built from TRBV24-1 and TRBJ2-3, with TRBD1 matching over 8 bases. Trimming at V came to 5 bases and at J to 5 bases, leaving 14 bases not matched to a gene. The CDR3 has 17 residues. Germline lookup yields CDR1 KGHDR and CDR2 SFDVKD. The CDR3: CATSAPPGQAERDTQYF. The CDR3 nucleotides are TGTGCCACCAGTGCCCCGCCGGGACAGGCTGAGAGAGATACGCAGTATTTT.

The chain uses TRBV19 and TRBJ1-5; TRBD1 agrees at 7 bases. After removal of 4 bases from V and 7 bases from J, the junction contained 7 bases not matched to a gene. Germline CDR1 is LNHDA and CDR2 is SQIVND (reference sequence). The CDR3 consists of 14 residues. The CDR3 DNA is TGTGCCAGTAGTACGACAGGGTCCATACAGCCCCAGCATTTT. This gives the protein CASSTTGSIQPQHF.

The chain carries TRBV5-1 and TRBJ2-3; 9 bases are shared with TRBD2. The V and J ends lost 1 base and 2 bases, in that order; junction bases with no gene match: 5. The CDR3 contains 16 residues. From germline, CDR1 is SGHRS and CDR2 YFSETQ. CDR3 sequence (DNA): TGCGCCAGCAGCTTGTCGCTAGCGGGGATCACAGATACGCAGTATTTT. Protein: CASSLSLAGITDTQYF.

The gene calls are TRBV2 and TRBJ1-1; D unclear. The germline V and J ends were trimmed by 7 bases and 11 bases, with 14 bases remaining between them. The CDR3 consists of 11 residues. CDR1 SNHLY and CDR2 FYNNEI come from the germline V gene. This chain's CDR3 is CASIDRGSAFF. As DNA, the CDR3 is TGTGCCAGCATAGATAGAGGGAGCGCTTTCTTT. Using reference TRBV2 and TRBJ1-1 for the parts outside the CDR3, the full variable domain is EPEVTQTPSHQVTQMGQEVILRCVPISNHLYFYWYRQILGQKVEFLVSFYNNEISEKSEIFDDQFSVERPDGSNFTLKIRSTKLEDSAMYFCASIDRGSAFFGQGTRLTVV.